The 10 T cell receptor beta chains given below trace back to one sample, sequenced in a study of cytomegalovirus exposure and HLA in healthy donors. The PCR used 60 Vbeta and 13 Jbeta primers. TCRdb's copy holds only in-frame clones and misses some; the assay was immunoSEQ multiplex PCR. The table records 100,000 to 150,000 clones, roughly 66% of them present only once. Material for sequencing was PBMCs. These receptors came from a man aged 60-69 years in good health and CMV-seropositive.

A note on this clone: An end of the junction differs from the germline gene, which may be a read error. This chain uses TRBV7-7 with TRBJ2-3; D uncertain. The germline V gene encodes CDR1 SSHAT and CDR2 FNYEAQ (reference sequence). The CDR3 is made up of 15 amino acids. The CDR3 loop reads CASSLFKQSTDTQYF. The CDR3 bases are TGTGCTAGCAGCTTGTTTAAACAAAGCACAGATACGCAGTATTTT.

V and J are TRBV28 and TRBJ2-5; D might be TRBD1 (6 bases). CDR3 length: 14 amino acids. Germline V lookup: CDR1 MDHEN, CDR2 SYDVKM. Trimming removed 1 base at V and 6 bases at J, with 12 bases between. CDR3 region: CASSLSGDRQTQYF. DNA for the CDR3: TGTGCCAGCAGTTTATCAGGGGATAGACAGACCCAGTACTTC.

This chain uses TRBV6-4 with TRBJ2-1; D not resolved. The CDR3 extends over 13 amino acids. The V gene lost 5 bases and the J gene lost 4 bases, with 9 bases spanning the gap. The V gene's germline CDR1 is MRHNA and CDR2 SNTAGT. The chain's CDR3 is CASSLNIYNEQFF. The CDR3 DNA follows: TGTGCCAGCAGTTTGAACATATACAATGAGCAGTTCTTC.

The V call is TRBV6-5, the J call TRBJ2-7; maybe TRBD2 (7 bases). This CDR3 has 11 amino acids. Germline V gene lookup returns CDR1 MNHEY and CDR2 SVGAGI. V was clipped by 8 bases and J by 7 bases, with 12 bases between them. The CDR3 sequence: CASGRGREQYF. The DNA for the CDR3 is TGTGCCAGCGGGCGGGGGCGGGAGCAGTACTTC.

The V call is TRBV18, the J call TRBJ2-5; 8 bases agree with TRBD1. This CDR3 spans 14 amino acids. Germline trimming cut 3 bases from V and 3 bases from J; bases unmatched to any gene: 3. CDR1 and CDR2 from the germline V gene are KGHSH and LQKENI. The CDR3 DNA sequence: TGTGCCAGCTCACCGGACAGGGTCAAAGAGACCCAGTACTTC. It codes for CASSPDRVKETQYF.

There are a few counts of this clone. The chain links TRBV2 to TRBJ1-6, with D hard to call. From germline, CDR1 is SNHLY and CDR2 FYNNEI. The CDR3 is 12 amino acids. Trimming shortened V by 6 bases and J by 5 bases, and 5 bases separated the two germline ends. CDR3 region: CASSVDNSPLHF. CDR3 coding DNA: TGTGCCAGCAGCGTCGATAATTCACCCCTCCACTTT.

The CDR3 region is CASSLNEKLFF. CDR3 coding DNA: TGTGCCAGCAGCTTAAATGAAAAACTGTTTTTT. The chain employs TRBV6-1 and TRBJ1-4; D remains unclear. Germline V CDR1 and CDR2: MNHNS, SASEGT. Trimming took 6 bases from V and 5 from J, leaving 4 bases between them. The CDR3 is 11 amino acids.

The rearrangement links TRBV9 to TRBJ2-7; 8 nucleotides align to TRBD1. The V gene's germline CDR1 is SGDLS and CDR2 YYNGEE. Unmatched junction bases numbered 1, after V lost 3 bases and J lost 2 bases. The CDR3 spans 13 residues. The CDR3 region is CASSGTGTYEQYF. The CDR3 DNA sequence: TGTGCCAGCAGCGGGACAGGGACCTACGAGCAGTACTTC.

In its sample, this clone was seen a few times. The rearrangement links TRBV15 to TRBJ1-6; D is uncertain. This CDR3 has 13 amino acids. CDR1 is LNHNV, CDR2 YYDKDF, per germline (reference sequence). V shed 3 bases and J shed 9 bases, with 9 bases lying between them. CDR3 DNA: TGTGCCACCAGCAGGGGGAGTGGTTCACCCCTCCACTTT. Translating gives CATSRGSGSPLHF.

V usage is TRBV5-1 and J usage is TRBJ2-2; 9 nucleotides agree with TRBD2. The trim removed 4 bases at V and 5 bases at J, leaving 6 bases unmatched. CDR1 is SGHRS, CDR2 YFSETQ, per germline. This CDR3 is 15 amino acids long. This chain's CDR3 is CASSPIAGGTGELFF. The CDR3 DNA follows: TGCGCCAGCAGCCCGATCGCGGGGGGGACCGGGGAGCTGTTTTTT.